Listed below are T cell receptor beta chains from one sample, sequenced in a study of shared clonotypes between healthy human individuals. Libraries were prepared by immunoSEQ multiplex PCR; TCRdb keeps only in-frame clonotypes and omits some of them. The table includes 660,000 or so clones, roughly 95% detected once. The material sequenced was naive CD8+ T cells sorted from blood. Source of these receptors: a woman under 40 in good health. The CDR3 runs from the conserved cysteine through the conserved F or W. Each record gives: J gene, V gene, D gene, clone size, CDR3 protein, CDR3 DNA. D genes are given only for firm matches. Size is omitted from some rows. Given values are once, few, many or a class for expanded clones.

J gene: TRBJ2-7; V gene: TRBV7-9; D gene: .; clone size: .; CDR3 protein: CASSPQTATYEQYF; CDR3 DNA: TGTGCCAGCAGCCCCCAGACGGCCACCTACGAGCAGTACTTC
J gene: TRBJ1-4; V gene: TRBV7-3; D gene: .; clone size: .; CDR3 protein: CARDRTSLNEKLFF; CDR3 DNA: TGTGCCAGAGACAGGACAAGCCTTAATGAAAAACTGTTTTTT
J gene: TRBJ2-5; V gene: TRBV21-1; D gene: .; clone size: .; CDR3 protein: CASSKESNRKETQYF; CDR3 DNA: TGTGCCAGCAGCAAAGAATCCAACAGGAAAGAGACCCAGTACTTC
J gene: TRBJ2-2; V gene: TRBV7-9; D gene: TRBD1; clone size: .; CDR3 protein: CASSPGQGAGELFF; CDR3 DNA: TGTGCCAGCAGCCCCGGACAGGGCGCCGGGGAGCTGTTTTTT
J gene: TRBJ2-7; V gene: TRBV7-9; D gene: .; clone size: .; CDR3 protein: CASSQPNRDEQYF; CDR3 DNA: TGTGCCAGCAGCCAACCTAACAGGGACGAGCAGTACTTC
J gene: TRBJ2-5; V gene: TRBV29-1; D gene: .; clone size: .; CDR3 protein: CSVVDFEETQYF; CDR3 DNA: TGCAGCGTTGTAGACTTCGAAGAGACCCAGTACTTC
J gene: TRBJ1-2; V gene: TRBV27; D gene: .; clone size: .; CDR3 protein: CASSLAGASGGGYTF; CDR3 DNA: TGTGCCAGCAGTTTAGCAGGAGCCTCGGGGGGAGGCTACACCTTC
J gene: TRBJ2-3; V gene: TRBV7-6; D gene: .; clone size: .; CDR3 protein: CASSLLPTQYF; CDR3 DNA: TGTGCCAGCAGCTTACTCCCTACGCAGTATTTT
J gene: TRBJ1-2; V gene: TRBV11-2; D gene: .; clone size: .; CDR3 protein: CASTPAGRNYGYTF; CDR3 DNA: TGTGCCAGCACCCCCGCGGGCAGAAACTATGGCTACACCTTC
J gene: TRBJ2-3; V gene: TRBV27; D gene: .; clone size: .; CDR3 protein: CASRRTTADTQYF; CDR3 DNA: TGTGCCAGCAGACGTACAACAGCGGATACGCAGTATTTT
J gene: TRBJ1-1; V gene: TRBV4-1; D gene: .; clone size: .; CDR3 protein: CASSQEHTVRENTEAFF; CDR3 DNA: TGCGCCAGCAGCCAAGAGCACACAGTTAGGGAGAACACTGAAGCTTTCTTT
J gene: TRBJ2-1; V gene: TRBV9; D gene: .; clone size: .; CDR3 protein: CASTPGGLVNEQFF; CDR3 DNA: TGTGCCAGCACACCAGGAGGACTCGTCAATGAGCAGTTCTTC
J gene: TRBJ1-1; V gene: TRBV28; D gene: .; clone size: .; CDR3 protein: CASSFPSRSEAFF; CDR3 DNA: TGTGCCAGCAGTTTCCCCAGCAGGAGTGAAGCTTTCTTT
J gene: TRBJ2-7; V gene: TRBV7-9; D gene: .; clone size: .; CDR3 protein: CASSLGAGPEQYF; CDR3 DNA: TGTGCCAGCAGCTTAGGTGCAGGTCCCGAGCAGTACTTC
J gene: TRBJ1-6; V gene: TRBV4-2; D gene: .; clone size: .; CDR3 protein: CASSQDRREVSDSPLHF; CDR3 DNA: TGTGCCAGCAGCCAAGATCGGAGGGAAGTTAGTGATTCACCCCTCCACTTT
J gene: TRBJ1-1; V gene: TRBV19; D gene: .; clone size: .; CDR3 protein: CASSPRWVVGNTEAFF; CDR3 DNA: TGTGCCAGTTCCCCCAGGTGGGTGGTAGGAAACACTGAAGCTTTCTTT
J gene: TRBJ2-3; V gene: TRBV9; D gene: .; clone size: .; CDR3 protein: CASSVVGGTDTQYF; CDR3 DNA: TGTGCCAGCAGCGTAGTAGGGGGGACAGATACGCAGTATTTT
J gene: TRBJ1-1; V gene: TRBV29-1; D gene: .; clone size: once; CDR3 protein: CSVVSTEAFF; CDR3 DNA: TGCAGCGTTGTATCCACTGAAGCTTTCTTT
J gene: TRBJ2-7; V gene: TRBV7-9; D gene: .; clone size: .; CDR3 protein: CASSSGTSGEQYF; CDR3 DNA: TGTGCCAGCAGCTCCGGGACATCGGGCGAGCAGTACTTC
J gene: TRBJ2-4; V gene: TRBV10-1; D gene: TRBD1; clone size: .; CDR3 protein: CASSEHRGGQNIQYF; CDR3 DNA: TGCGCCAGCAGTGAGCACCGAGGGGGCCAAAACATTCAGTACTTC
J gene: TRBJ2-1; V gene: TRBV7-9; D gene: .; clone size: .; CDR3 protein: CASSSEVASFDEQFF; CDR3 DNA: TGTGCCAGCAGTAGTGAGGTTGCCAGCTTCGATGAGCAGTTCTTC
J gene: TRBJ2-5; V gene: TRBV7-9; D gene: .; clone size: .; CDR3 protein: CASKRGRNQETQYF; CDR3 DNA: TGTGCCAGCAAAAGAGGACGGAACCAAGAGACCCAGTACTTC
J gene: TRBJ2-2; V gene: TRBV27; D gene: .; clone size: .; CDR3 protein: CASSHRMYSNTGELFF; CDR3 DNA: TGTGCCAGCAGTCACAGGATGTACTCGAACACCGGGGAGCTGTTTTTT
J gene: TRBJ2-3; V gene: TRBV7-9; D gene: TRBD2; clone size: .; CDR3 protein: CASSLVVAGTADTQYF; CDR3 DNA: TGTGCCAGCAGCTTAGTTGTAGCGGGAACGGCAGATACGCAGTATTTT
J gene: TRBJ2-5; V gene: TRBV7-9; D gene: .; clone size: .; CDR3 protein: CANSLAITLQETQYF; CDR3 DNA: TGTGCCAACAGCTTAGCCATCACCCTCCAAGAGACCCAGTACTTC
J gene: TRBJ2-6; V gene: TRBV9; D gene: .; clone size: .; CDR3 protein: CASSPRQYSGANVLTF; CDR3 DNA: TGTGCCAGCAGCCCCCGACAGTACTCTGGGGCCAACGTCCTGACTTTC
J gene: TRBJ1-6; V gene: TRBV11-2; D gene: .; clone size: .; CDR3 protein: CASTPYSRTNSPLHF; CDR3 DNA: TGTGCCAGCACCCCTTACAGTAGGACGAATTCACCCCTCCACTTT
J gene: TRBJ2-7; V gene: TRBV28; D gene: TRBD1; clone size: .; CDR3 protein: CASSYSPGQGAHEQYF; CDR3 DNA: TGTGCCAGCAGTTACTCGCCGGGACAGGGGGCCCACGAGCAGTACTTC
J gene: TRBJ2-1; V gene: TRBV28; D gene: TRBD2; clone size: .; CDR3 protein: CASSLGGGNEQFF; CDR3 DNA: TGTGCCAGCAGTTTGGGGGGAGGGAATGAGCAGTTCTTC
J gene: TRBJ2-7; V gene: TRBV7-9; D gene: TRBD1; clone size: .; CDR3 protein: CASSSSDRVFSYEQYF; CDR3 DNA: TGTGCCAGCAGTTCCTCCGACAGGGTATTCTCCTACGAGCAGTACTTC
J gene: TRBJ2-7; V gene: TRBV5-6; D gene: .; clone size: once; CDR3 protein: CASSLGGTAYEQYF; CDR3 DNA: TGTGCCAGCAGCTTGGGCGGGACAGCTTACGAGCAGTACTTC
J gene: TRBJ2-1; V gene: TRBV6-5; D gene: TRBD1; clone size: .; CDR3 protein: CARGADRAYNEQFF; CDR3 DNA: TGTGCCAGAGGGGCGGACAGGGCCTACAATGAGCAGTTCTTC
J gene: TRBJ2-3; V gene: TRBV5-6; D gene: .; clone size: .; CDR3 protein: CASSLGGRSTDTQYF; CDR3 DNA: TGTGCCAGCAGCTTGGGAGGGAGAAGCACAGATACGCAGTATTTT
J gene: TRBJ2-5; V gene: TRBV11-2; D gene: .; clone size: once; CDR3 protein: CASSSMETQYF; CDR3 DNA: TGTGCCAGCAGCTCAATGGAGACCCAGTACTTC
J gene: TRBJ2-7; V gene: TRBV6-5; D gene: .; clone size: .; CDR3 protein: CASSSPGEQYF; CDR3 DNA: TGTGCCAGCAGTTCCCCGGGCGAGCAGTACTTC
J gene: TRBJ2-7; V gene: TRBV27; D gene: .; clone size: .; CDR3 protein: CASSLSPGHIYEQYF; CDR3 DNA: TGTGCCAGCAGTTTATCCCCGGGACACATTTACGAGCAGTACTTC
J gene: TRBJ2-1; V gene: TRBV28; D gene: .; clone size: .; CDR3 protein: CATQGGDEQFF; CDR3 DNA: TGTGCCACACAGGGGGGGGATGAGCAGTTCTTC
J gene: TRBJ2-2; V gene: TRBV11-2; D gene: TRBD2; clone size: .; CDR3 protein: CASSLVASGRTGELFF; CDR3 DNA: TGTGCCAGCAGCTTAGTGGCTAGCGGGAGGACCGGGGAGCTGTTTTTT
J gene: TRBJ2-7; V gene: TRBV28; D gene: .; clone size: few; CDR3 protein: CASSSFGGLYEQYF; CDR3 DNA: TGTGCCAGCAGTTCGTTCGGGGGTTTGTACGAGCAGTACTTC
J gene: TRBJ2-1; V gene: TRBV27; D gene: TRBD2; clone size: .; CDR3 protein: CASSLLTSGSTNEQFF; CDR3 DNA: TGTGCCAGCAGCCTCCTGACTAGCGGGAGTACCAATGAGCAGTTCTTC
J gene: TRBJ2-6; V gene: TRBV7-9; D gene: .; clone size: .; CDR3 protein: CASSLSEILSGANVLTF; CDR3 DNA: TGTGCCAGCAGCTTATCGGAAATTCTCTCTGGGGCCAACGTCCTGACTTTC
J gene: TRBJ1-5; V gene: TRBV10-3; D gene: TRBD1; clone size: .; CDR3 protein: CAISESLAGGHQPQHF; CDR3 DNA: TGTGCCATCAGTGAGTCTCTGGCAGGGGGACACCAGCCCCAGCATTTT
J gene: TRBJ1-1; V gene: TRBV7-2; D gene: .; clone size: .; CDR3 protein: CASSLGVGFDTEAFF; CDR3 DNA: TGTGCCAGCAGCTTAGGTGTAGGTTTCGACACTGAAGCTTTCTTT
J gene: TRBJ2-7; V gene: TRBV19; D gene: .; clone size: .; CDR3 protein: CASSISQVGYEQYF; CDR3 DNA: TGTGCCAGTAGTATCTCGCAAGTAGGCTACGAGCAGTACTTC
J gene: TRBJ2-1; V gene: TRBV5-1; D gene: TRBD2; clone size: .; CDR3 protein: CASTFLSGRASSYNEQFF; CDR3 DNA: TGCGCCAGCACGTTCCTCAGTGGGAGGGCCAGCTCCTACAATGAGCAGTTCTTC
J gene: TRBJ2-7; V gene: TRBV10-3; D gene: TRBD2; clone size: .; CDR3 protein: CAISESSTSGSYEQYF; CDR3 DNA: TGTGCCATCAGTGAGTCGTCGACTAGCGGGAGCTACGAGCAGTACTTC
J gene: TRBJ1-2; V gene: TRBV9; D gene: .; clone size: .; CDR3 protein: CASSGTGTLPNYGYTF; CDR3 DNA: TGTGCCAGCAGCGGAACCGGGACGCTCCCTAACTATGGCTACACCTTC
J gene: TRBJ1-4; V gene: TRBV9; D gene: .; clone size: .; CDR3 protein: CASSSGRPTNEKLFF; CDR3 DNA: TGTGCCAGCAGCTCTGGACGCCCAACTAATGAAAAACTGTTTTTT
J gene: TRBJ2-5; V gene: TRBV28; D gene: .; clone size: .; CDR3 protein: CASRPLDSLLGYF; CDR3 DNA: TGTGCCAGCAGACCCTTGGACAGCCTTTTAGGGTACTTC
J gene: TRBJ2-1; V gene: TRBV27; D gene: TRBD2; clone size: .; CDR3 protein: CASSPQNSGSRNGEQFF; CDR3 DNA: TGTGCCAGCAGTCCACAAAATAGCGGGAGTAGGAATGGTGAGCAGTTCTTC
J gene: TRBJ2-5; V gene: TRBV9; D gene: .; clone size: once; CDR3 protein: CASSVGRAYQETQYF; CDR3 DNA: TGTGCCAGCAGCGTAGGTAGGGCGTACCAAGAGACCCAGTACTTC
J gene: TRBJ2-1; V gene: TRBV28; D gene: .; clone size: .; CDR3 protein: CASSNSNEQFF; CDR3 DNA: TGTGCCAGCAGTAACAGTAATGAGCAGTTCTTC